The rows below give T cell receptor beta chains drawn from one sample of a study of PD-L1 blockade in urothelial cancer. Sequencing used immunoSEQ multiplex PCR; TCRdb keeps in-frame clones, though not all of them. The top ten hold roughly 2.8% of the sample, which has roughly 43,000 clones, around 84% seen once. The sequencing used PBMCs, collected around atezolizumab (anti-PD-L1) treatment. The receptors were gathered from a man aged 70-80 years with urothelial cancer. CDR3s include the opening cysteine and the closing phenylalanine or tryptophan. Fields, in order: V gene, J gene, clone size, D gene, CDR3 DNA, CDR3 protein. A D gene is named only where the DNA matches it firmly. Size is stated for part of the rows, as once, few or many counts, or as a class when the clone is expanded.

v_gene: TRBV5-1
j_gene: TRBJ2-5
abundance: few
d_gene: NA
CDR3nt: TGCGCCAGCAGCTTGGTGACAGGGGAGGGTGAGGAGACCCAGTACTTC
CDR3aa: CASSLVTGEGEETQYF

v_gene: TRBV27
j_gene: TRBJ1-5
abundance: NA
d_gene: NA
CDR3nt: TGTGCCATCGGTGGGGAGGACGGTCAGCCCCAGCATTTT
CDR3aa: CAIGGEDGQPQHF

v_gene: TRBV7-7
j_gene: TRBJ2-3
abundance: NA
d_gene: NA
CDR3nt: TGTGCCAGCAGCCCCCGAGCGTTCACAGATACGCAGTATTTT
CDR3aa: CASSPRAFTDTQYF

v_gene: TRBV27
j_gene: TRBJ2-7
abundance: NA
d_gene: TRBD1
CDR3nt: TGTGCCAGCGGGACTACTTATACCGGGACAGGGGACGACGAGCAGTACTTC
CDR3aa: CASGTTYTGTGDDEQYF

v_gene: TRBV10-1
j_gene: TRBJ2-1
abundance: once
d_gene: TRBD2
CDR3nt: TGCGCCAGCAGTGATTTCCGGCTCGGGGGGGGCAATGAGCAGTTCTTC
CDR3aa: CASSDFRLGGGNEQFF

v_gene: TRBV4-2
j_gene: TRBJ1-2
abundance: NA
d_gene: TRBD1
CDR3nt: TGTGCCAGCAGCCAAGGACAGGGAGGAGGTAACTATGGCTACACCTTC
CDR3aa: CASSQGQGGGNYGYTF

v_gene: TRBV6-5
j_gene: TRBJ1-3
abundance: once
d_gene: TRBD1
CDR3nt: TGTGCCAGCAGTTACACGACAGGGGCTGGAAACACCATATATTTT
CDR3aa: CASSYTTGAGNTIYF

v_gene: TRBV2
j_gene: TRBJ1-5
abundance: NA
d_gene: NA
CDR3nt: TGTGCCAGCAGCACTTATAGCAATCAGCCCCAGCATTTT
CDR3aa: CASSTYSNQPQHF

v_gene: TRBV19
j_gene: TRBJ2-2
abundance: NA
d_gene: NA
CDR3nt: TGTGCCAGTAGTCCTCCCCGACTAATAAGTGTCACCGGGGAGCTGTTTTTT
CDR3aa: CASSPPRLISVTGELFF

v_gene: TRBV9
j_gene: TRBJ2-3
abundance: NA
d_gene: TRBD2
CDR3nt: TGTGCCAGCAGCGTATCATCCCCCGATTTAGGGGGACTAGCGGGAGGTACTAATACGCAGTATTTT
CDR3aa: CASSVSSPDLGGLAGGTNTQYF

v_gene: TRBV6-4
j_gene: TRBJ2-2
abundance: NA
d_gene: TRBD1
CDR3nt: TGTGCCAGCAGTGGACAGGGGGACACCGGGGAGCTGTTTTTT
CDR3aa: CASSGQGDTGELFF

v_gene: TRBV7-6
j_gene: TRBJ1-1
abundance: NA
d_gene: NA
CDR3nt: TGTGCCAGCAGCTCACGTGCAGGGGCCACTGAAGCTTTCTTT
CDR3aa: CASSSRAGATEAFF

v_gene: TRBV10-3
j_gene: TRBJ2-1
abundance: NA
d_gene: TRBD1
CDR3nt: TGTGCCATCAGTGAAACAGGGGATGATGAGCAGTTCTTC
CDR3aa: CAISETGDDEQFF

v_gene: TRBV27
j_gene: TRBJ2-1
abundance: few
d_gene: NA
CDR3nt: TGTGCCAGCAGTTCTCGACCGGGATGGTCTGCGGGTGAGCAGTTCTTC
CDR3aa: CASSSRPGWSAGEQFF

v_gene: TRBV9
j_gene: TRBJ1-1
abundance: NA
d_gene: NA
CDR3nt: TGTGCCAGCAGCGTAGGTTTCGGGTATGAAGCTTTCTTT
CDR3aa: CASSVGFGYEAFF

v_gene: TRBV28
j_gene: TRBJ2-7
abundance: once
d_gene: TRBD2
CDR3nt: TGTGCCACCCTGAGGGCGGGGGCCTACGAGCAGTACTTC
CDR3aa: CATLRAGAYEQYF

v_gene: TRBV11-2
j_gene: TRBJ2-1
abundance: NA
d_gene: NA
CDR3nt: TGTGCCAGCAGGGGGGGGGCTAGATACAATGAGCAGTTCTTC
CDR3aa: CASRGGARYNEQFF

v_gene: TRBV10-1
j_gene: TRBJ2-1
abundance: NA
d_gene: NA
CDR3nt: TGCGCCAGCAGTCGGACAGTAGACAATGAGCAGTTCTTC
CDR3aa: CASSRTVDNEQFF

v_gene: TRBV7-9
j_gene: TRBJ2-7
abundance: NA
d_gene: NA
CDR3nt: TGTGCCAGCAGCTCTCCCTACCCGAGGGATTCCTACGAGCAGTACTTC
CDR3aa: CASSSPYPRDSYEQYF

v_gene: TRBV5-4
j_gene: TRBJ1-1
abundance: NA
d_gene: NA
CDR3nt: TGTGCCAGCAGCTTAATGGGTCCTGGGCGGAACACTGAAGCTTTCTTT
CDR3aa: CASSLMGPGRNTEAFF